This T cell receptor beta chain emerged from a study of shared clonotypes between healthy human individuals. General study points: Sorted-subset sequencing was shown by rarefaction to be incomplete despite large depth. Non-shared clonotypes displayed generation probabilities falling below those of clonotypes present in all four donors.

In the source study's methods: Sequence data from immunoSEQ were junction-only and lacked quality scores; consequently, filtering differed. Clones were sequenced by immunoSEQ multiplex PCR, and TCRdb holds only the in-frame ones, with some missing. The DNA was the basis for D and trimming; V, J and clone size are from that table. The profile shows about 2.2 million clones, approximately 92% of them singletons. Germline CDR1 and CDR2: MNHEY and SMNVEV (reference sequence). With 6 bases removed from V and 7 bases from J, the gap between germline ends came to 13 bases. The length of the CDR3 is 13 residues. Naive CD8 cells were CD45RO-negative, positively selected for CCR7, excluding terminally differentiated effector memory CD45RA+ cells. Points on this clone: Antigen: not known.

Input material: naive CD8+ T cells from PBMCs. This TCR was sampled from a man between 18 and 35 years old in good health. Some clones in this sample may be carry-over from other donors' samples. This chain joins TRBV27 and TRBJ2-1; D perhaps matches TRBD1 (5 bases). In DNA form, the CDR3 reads TGTGCCAGCAGCCTAGGGGCCGAGAATGAGCAGTTCTTC. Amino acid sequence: CASSLGAENEQFF.